This entry lists 3 T cell receptor beta chains sequenced from one sample in a study of tumor-infiltrating lymphocytes in primary liver carcinoma. With roughly 540 ng total RNA as template and a constant-region primer, TCR beta cDNA was made. Library construction for TCR beta comprised three nested multiplex PCR rounds performed with slightly modified ARM-PCR. In the first two PCR rounds, TRBV1-TRBV30 forward primers were paired with a C-beta reverse primer, and each round lasted around 10 cycles. TCRdb redid the calling of the multiplex PCR reads with MiXCR, one entry per CDR3 protein. The table has roughly 330,000 distinct CDR3 sequences, less than 70% seen once. The study extracted blood RNA from unsorted whole blood and also extracted germline DNA. The sequenced sample was peripheral blood. Source of these receptors: a middle-aged man with primary liver carcinoma and hepatitis B virus infection.

Comment on this clonotype: Given a much more abundant clone one base away, this may be a read error. V and J are TRBV6-5 and TRBJ2-1; 9 bases line up with TRBD2. This CDR3 has 14 residues. V shed 10 bases, J shed 9 bases, and the junction held 13 bases outside the gene matches. Germline values: CDR1 MNHEY, CDR2 SVGAGI. The CDR3 loop reads CAIGSGTSNGEQFF. The CDR3 coding sequence is TGTGCCATCGGTTCCGGGACTAGCAATGGTGAGCAGTTCTTC.

A word on this clonotype: It may be a read error: a sequence one base away is much more abundant. The chain joins TRBV6-1 to TRBJ2-5; D unclear. In germline, CDR1 is MNHNS, CDR2 SASEGT. Trimming pared 7 bases from V and 1 base from J, leaving 16 bases between. The length of the CDR3 is 15 residues. The CDR3 spells CASTLGWAFQETQYF. The CDR3 coding sequence is TGTGCCAGCACATTAGGGTGGGCGTTCCAAGAGACCCAGTACTTC.

This clonotype was counted many times. The chain recombines TRBV6-2 or TRBV6-3 with TRBJ1-1; 9 bases fit TRBD1. V lost 4 bases to trimming and J lost 8 bases; unmatched junction nucleotides: 5. The CDR3 is made up of 13 amino acids. Germline values: CDR1 MNHEY, CDR2 SVGEGT. The CDR3 sequence: CASSSGTGREAFF. DNA of the CDR3: TGTGCCAGCAGTTCCGGGACAGGGAGGGAAGCTTTCTTT.